This T cell receptor (beta chain) was captured in a study of T cells in Graves' hyperthyroidism and ophthalmopathy. After removal of 6 bases from V and 6 bases from J, the junction contained 13 bases not matched to a gene. The CDR3 spans 14 residues. Germline CDR1 DFQATT, CDR2 SNEGSKA (reference sequence). RNA transcripts yielded amplified TCR beta CDR3 regions. Using the HTBI primer set, a first-round RT-PCR was run on the TCR CDR3. TCRdb called the multiplex PCR reads again in MiXCR, with one record for every CDR3 protein. This table has 480,000 or so distinct CDR3 sequences, approximately 48% appearing once.

This TCR came from an adult woman with Graves' disease, either hyperthyroidism or ophthalmopathy (not recorded which). The sequenced sample consisted of peripheral blood or thyroid tissue (not recorded which). The V gene is TRBV20-1, the J gene TRBJ1-2; 7 bases fit TRBD1. CDR3 protein: CSARTGSGDDGYTF. Here the CDR3 DNA reads TGCAGTGCCCGGACAGGTTCCGGGGACGATGGCTACACCTTC.